The 6 T cell receptor beta chains listed next were all sequenced from one sample in a study of technical replicates of blood from four donors. Profiled with immunoSEQ multiplex PCR; TCRdb holds only in-frame clones, not every one. The sample shows around 83,000 clones, around 94% of them seen only once. Sequenced material: T cells isolated from PBMCs. These receptors were collected from a human donor in good health.

The chain has TRBV6-6 and TRBJ2-7; TRBD1 matches 9 bases. The CDR3 totals 14 residues. V shed 6 bases and J 3 bases; nucleotides not matched to a gene: 6. In germline, CDR1 is MNHNY, CDR2 SVGAGI (reference sequence). CDR3 sequence (DNA): TGTGCCAGCAGCCCCCGACAGGGGGACTACGAGCAGTACTTC. It is translated as CASSPRQGDYEQYF.

V usage is TRBV6-1 and J usage is TRBJ2-4, with 9 nucleotides matching TRBD1. The junction had 9 bases not matched to a gene; V was cut back by 7 bases and J by 8 bases. This CDR3 is built from 14 residues. Germline V lookup: CDR1 MNHNS, CDR2 SASEGT. The CDR3 sequence is CASTVDRGLYIQYF. CDR3 sequence (DNA): TGTGCCAGCACCGTGGACAGGGGATTGTACATTCAGTACTTC.

The chain couples TRBV4-1 to TRBJ2-7, with a weak D call TRBD2 (6 bases). Trimming stripped 4 bases from V and 7 bases from J, with 26 bases between. This CDR3 has 17 amino acids. Looked up from germline, CDR1 is MGHRA and CDR2 is YSYEKL. The CDR3 coding sequence is TGCGCCAGCAGCCCTTGGATCTATCAAGGAGGGGTGAGGGAGCAGTACTTC. The encoded protein is CASSPWIYQGGVREQYF.

This chain links TRBV11-2 with TRBJ2-7, with TRBD2 identical over 8 bases. CDR3 length equals 14 residues. The germline gives CDR1 SGHAT, CDR2 FQNNGV. J was trimmed by 3 bases and V by 1 base; bases with no gene match: 2. The CDR3 nucleotides are TGTGCCAGCAGCTTAGTAGCGGGGCACTACGAGCAGTACTTC. This encodes CASSLVAGHYEQYF.

The chain has TRBV5-1 and TRBJ1-3; 8 nucleotides line up with TRBD1. Trimming took 4 bases from V and 2 from J; bases not matched to a gene: 5. CDR1 SGHRS and CDR2 YFSETQ come from the germline V gene. The CDR3 covers 15 residues. The CDR3 region is CASSGGQGPGNTIYF. The DNA of the CDR3 is TGCGCCAGCAGCGGAGGACAGGGACCTGGAAACACCATATATTTT.

This clone was detected only once. The rearrangement joins TRBV29-1 to TRBJ1-2, with unresolved D. V shed 4 bases and J shed 2 bases, with 14 bases lying between them. The CDR3 length is 14 residues. Germline CDR1 SQVTM, CDR2 ANQGSEA. The CDR3, as DNA: TGCAGCGTTGTTGGTTCCGCGGGAAACTATGGCTACACCTTC. As protein: CSVVGSAGNYGYTF.